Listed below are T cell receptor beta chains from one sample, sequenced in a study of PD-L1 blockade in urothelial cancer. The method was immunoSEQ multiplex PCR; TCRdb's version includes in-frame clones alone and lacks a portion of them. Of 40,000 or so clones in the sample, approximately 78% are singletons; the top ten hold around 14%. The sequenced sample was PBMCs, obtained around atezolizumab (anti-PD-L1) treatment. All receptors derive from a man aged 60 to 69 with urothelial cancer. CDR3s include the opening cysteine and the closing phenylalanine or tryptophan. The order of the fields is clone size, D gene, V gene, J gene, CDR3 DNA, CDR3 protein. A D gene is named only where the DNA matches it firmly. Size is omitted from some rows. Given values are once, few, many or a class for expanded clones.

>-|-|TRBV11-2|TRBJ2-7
TGTGCCAGCAGCCTGTGGAGTGAGGACGAGCAGTACTTC
CASSLWSEDEQYF
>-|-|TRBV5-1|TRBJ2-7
TGCGCCAGCAGCTTGGTTCAAGCCGAGCAGTACTTC
CASSLVQAEQYF
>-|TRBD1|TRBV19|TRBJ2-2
TGTGCCAGTAGTATCGGACAGGGTTCGGGCACCGGGGAGCTGTTTTTT
CASSIGQGSGTGELFF
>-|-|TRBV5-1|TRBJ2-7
TGCGCCAGCAGCTTGATCCGACACTACGAGCAGTACTTC
CASSLIRHYEQYF
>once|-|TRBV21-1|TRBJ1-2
TGTGCCAGCAGCAAAGTCCCCAGGGGACACTACACCTTC
CASSKVPRGHYTF
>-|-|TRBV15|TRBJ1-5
TGTGCCACCAGCAGAGTCGAGGGCCCCCAGCATTTT
CATSRVEGPQHF
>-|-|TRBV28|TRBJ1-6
TGTGCCAGCAACGATCGGGAGAGCTCCTATAATTCACCCCTCCACTTT
CASNDRESSYNSPLHF
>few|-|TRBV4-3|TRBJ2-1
TGCGCCAGCAGCCATGCTTTAGCTGGTGAGCAGTTCTTC
CASSHALAGEQFF
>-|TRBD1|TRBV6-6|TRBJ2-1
TGTGCCAGCCTGGGACAGGGGGTCTACAATGAGCAGTTCTTC
CASLGQGVYNEQFF
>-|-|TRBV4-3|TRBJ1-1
TGCGCCAGCAGCCCAGAGCACTCCGAAATGAACACTGAAGCTTTCTTT
CASSPEHSEMNTEAFF
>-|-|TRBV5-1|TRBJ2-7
TGCGCCAGCAGCACCGGACAGTACGAGCAGTACTTC
CASSTGQYEQYF
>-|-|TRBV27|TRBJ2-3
TGTGCCAGCAGTTTAGGGGGCTTCACAGATACGCAGTATTTT
CASSLGGFTDTQYF
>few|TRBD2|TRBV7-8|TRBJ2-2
TGTGCCAGCAGCACGGGGAGGGGCCGGAACACCGGGGAGCTGTTTTTT
CASSTGRGRNTGELFF
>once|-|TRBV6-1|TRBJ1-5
TGTGCCAGCAGTGAAGTCTCGGGGAGACCGCAGCCCCAGCATTTT
CASSEVSGRPQPQHF
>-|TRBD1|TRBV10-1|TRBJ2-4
TGCGCCAGCATAGACTCCCCGGACAGGGAGTGGAACATTCAGTACTTC
CASIDSPDREWNIQYF
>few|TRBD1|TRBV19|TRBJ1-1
TGTGCCAGTAGTACCGACAGGGACACTGAAGCTTTCTTT
CASSTDRDTEAFF
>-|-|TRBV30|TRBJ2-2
TGTGCCTGGAGAAAGGACAGCGGAGTCACCGGGGAGCTGTTTTTT
CAWRKDSGVTGELFF
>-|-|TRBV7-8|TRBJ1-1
TGTGCCAGCAGCCAAGGAGGAAACACTGAAGCTTTCTTT
CASSQGGNTEAFF
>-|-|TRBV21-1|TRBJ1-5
TGTGCCGGCAGGCAGGGGGCAGGGAATCAGCCCCAGCATTTT
CAGRQGAGNQPQHF
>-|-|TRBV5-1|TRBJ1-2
TGCGCCAGCAGCGGGGACTCCCGTGGCTACACCTTC
CASSGDSRGYTF
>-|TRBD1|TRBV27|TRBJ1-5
TGTGCCAGCAGTTGGACAGGGGATCAGCCCCAGCATTTT
CASSWTGDQPQHF
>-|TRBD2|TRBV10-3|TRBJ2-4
TGTGCCATCAGCCCTAGCGGGGGGCGGGGGGCCAAAAACATTCAGTACTTC
CAISPSGGRGAKNIQYF
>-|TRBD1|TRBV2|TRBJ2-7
TGTGCCAGCAGCCAGGACAGGGGGCTCAAAGAGCAGTACTTC
CASSQDRGLKEQYF